This T cell receptor beta chain came from a study of shared clonotypes between healthy human individuals. This clone was detected only once. No antigen is known for it. Whole-study findings and limits: Memory subsets generally showed smaller estimated richness than naive subsets did. A few donors had roughly 5.2% of their naive CD4 clonotypes in common.

The CDR3 contains 13 residues. Germline lookup yields CDR1 SGHKS and CDR2 YYEKEE (reference sequence). V shed 4 bases and J shed 6 bases, with 11 bases lying between them. Sequencing used immunoSEQ multiplex PCR; TCRdb keeps in-frame clones, though not all of them. The table has 700,000 or so clones, around 72% seen once. The material sequenced was memory CD4+ T cells sorted from blood. Subset in this sample: CD45RA-negative fraction. This chain connects TRBV5-5 to TRBJ2-1; D may be TRBD2 (6 bases). This sequence was found in a woman aged 25-40 years in good health. The CDR3 DNA is TGTGCCAGCAGCCGGGACTGGGGCAATGAGCAGTTCTTC. Amino acid sequence: CASSRDWGNEQFF.